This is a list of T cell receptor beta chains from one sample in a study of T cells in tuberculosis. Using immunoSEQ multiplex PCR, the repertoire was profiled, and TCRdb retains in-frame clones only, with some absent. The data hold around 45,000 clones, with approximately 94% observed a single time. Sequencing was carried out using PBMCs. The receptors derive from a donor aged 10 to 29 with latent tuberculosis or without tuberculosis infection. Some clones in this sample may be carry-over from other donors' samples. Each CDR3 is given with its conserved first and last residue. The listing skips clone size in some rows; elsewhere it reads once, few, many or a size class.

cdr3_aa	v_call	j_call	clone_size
CASRGQGDRTEAFF	TRBV28	TRBJ1-1	NA
CASSFETSGGDTQYF	TRBV5-4	TRBJ2-3	NA
CASTTSIRGTEAFF	TRBV7-2	TRBJ1-1	once
CASSLAAGDEQFF	TRBV7-9	TRBJ2-1	NA
CASSLIAGVFWEQYF	TRBV28	TRBJ2-7	once
CASSYLSGYEQYF	TRBV5-6	TRBJ2-7	NA
CATSRDPITGELFF	TRBV15	TRBJ2-2	NA
CASRLGTGQGLIGYTF	TRBV5-4	TRBJ1-2	NA
CASSQQGGIGELFF	TRBV4-3	TRBJ2-2	NA
CASSPYDSEQFF	TRBV14	TRBJ2-1	NA
CASSLGSGSRDEQYF	TRBV11-2	TRBJ2-7	NA
CASSITPGGQAYGYTF	TRBV19	TRBJ1-2	once
CASSLSQGLLRPFF	TRBV5-1	TRBJ2-1	NA
CASSSRREGQYEQYF	TRBV11-1	TRBJ2-7	NA
CASSFHRGRSGELFF	TRBV5-1	TRBJ2-2	NA
CASSLIPGYQETQYF	TRBV5-6	TRBJ2-5	NA
CSVVGGTGSRERYNEQFF	TRBV29-1	TRBJ2-1	NA
CASSYVQGASNEQFF	TRBV6-6	TRBJ2-1	NA
CASGRGLAGTDTQYF	TRBV12-5	TRBJ2-3	NA
CASSVTREWRNEQFF	TRBV9	TRBJ2-1	NA
CASSPRTGSTEQYF	TRBV18	TRBJ2-7	NA
CASTSGTSLADEQFF	TRBV27	TRBJ2-1	NA
CASSLFSGRSEAFF	TRBV7-3	TRBJ1-1	NA
CASSYKGHNYEQYF	TRBV6-5	TRBJ2-7	NA
CASSFLGGTEAFF	TRBV27	TRBJ1-1	NA
CASSPRTKAEKAFF	TRBV18	TRBJ1-1	NA
CASSGGTANYGYTF	TRBV5-4	TRBJ1-2	once
CASTTGLLNNEQFF	TRBV25-1	TRBJ2-1	once
CASINREYEQYF	TRBV6-5	TRBJ2-7	NA
CSVEGYRGRTDTQYF	TRBV29-1	TRBJ2-3	NA
CASSQDLRGSGSTDTQYF	TRBV4-3	TRBJ2-3	NA
CASSRLADSYEQYF	TRBV27	TRBJ2-7	NA
CASNQGGNTGELFF	TRBV27	TRBJ2-2	NA
CASSFTGGNQPQHF	TRBV27	TRBJ1-5	NA
CATRFGGETQYF	TRBV6-5	TRBJ2-5	once
CASTGTDSNTGELFF	TRBV2	TRBJ2-2	NA
CATLVDRVKNIQYF	TRBV28	TRBJ2-4	NA
CASSWAEVETQYF	TRBV5-1	TRBJ2-5	NA
CASSSQGIQTDTQYF	TRBV27	TRBJ2-3	NA
CASRYVGQNYEQYF	TRBV27	TRBJ2-7	NA
CASSLEEGDYEQYF	TRBV7-8	TRBJ2-7	NA
CASSQETAGELFF	TRBV4-3	TRBJ2-2	NA
CASSLAQGIVEAFF	TRBV7-9	TRBJ1-1	NA
CASSLESRGTDTQYF	TRBV5-1	TRBJ2-3	NA
CASSVLVMDTQYF	TRBV9	TRBJ2-3	NA
CASSLSLPYEQYF	TRBV27	TRBJ2-7	once
CASRLTSGDYNEQFF	TRBV6-5	TRBJ2-1	NA
CASSDSNRFGELFF	TRBV6-4	TRBJ2-2	NA
CARSCRLRPYEQYF	TRBV5-3	TRBJ2-7	once
CASRVTSGNTGELFF	TRBV11-2	TRBJ2-2	NA